Listed below are T cell receptor beta chains from one sample, sequenced in a study of blood T cell repertoires in COVID-19. Using immunoSEQ multiplex PCR, the repertoire was profiled, and TCRdb retains in-frame clones only, with some absent. Here the sample spans about 480,000 clones, about nine tenths being singletons. Sequenced input: peripheral blood. The receptors come from a woman aged 45-65 years with COVID-19, enrolled during active disease. CDR3s include the opening cysteine and the closing phenylalanine or tryptophan. D genes are given only for firm matches. Size is stated for part of the rows, as once, few or many counts, or as a class when the clone is expanded.

size: .
J: TRBJ1-1
V: TRBV4-2
D: TRBD1
CDR3: CASSPGQGGPSNTEAFF
DNA: TGTGCCAGCAGCCCTGGACAGGGCGGTCCCTCGAACACTGAAGCTTTCTTT

size: .
J: TRBJ2-5
V: TRBV5-1
D: .
CDR3: CASSLGDFQETQYF
DNA: TGCGCCAGCAGCTTAGGGGACTTCCAAGAGACCCAGTACTTC

size: .
J: TRBJ1-6
V: TRBV5-1
D: TRBD1
CDR3: CASSSEGQGVTSPLHF
DNA: TGCGCCAGCAGCTCCGAAGGACAGGGAGTTACTTCACCCCTCCACTTT

size: .
J: TRBJ2-1
V: TRBV3-1/TRBV3-2
D: .
CDR3: CASSHFNEQFF
DNA: TGTGCCAGCAGCCACTTCAATGAGCAGTTCTTC

size: .
J: TRBJ2-1
V: TRBV2
D: .
CDR3: CASSGLPISYNEQFF
DNA: TGTGCCAGCAGTGGACTACCTATCTCCTACAATGAGCAGTTCTTC

size: .
J: TRBJ2-6
V: TRBV6-1
D: .
CDR3: CASSEMVAGANVLTF
DNA: TGTGCCAGCAGTGAAATGGTCGCGGGGGCCAACGTCCTGACTTTC

size: .
J: TRBJ1-2
V: TRBV30
D: TRBD1
CDR3: CAWSPWDSDYGYTF
DNA: TGTGCCTGGAGTCCTTGGGACAGCGACTATGGCTACACCTTC

size: .
J: TRBJ1-1
V: TRBV3-1/TRBV3-2
D: TRBD1
CDR3: CASSQKTGNTEAFF
DNA: TGTGCCAGCAGCCAAAAGACAGGGAATACTGAAGCTTTCTTT

size: .
J: TRBJ2-3
V: TRBV27
D: TRBD2
CDR3: CASSFLGTSGAYGTDTQYF
DNA: TGTGCCAGCAGTTTTCTTGGGACTAGCGGGGCGTACGGCACAGATACGCAGTATTTT

size: .
J: TRBJ1-2
V: TRBV7-2
D: TRBD1
CDR3: CASSLTGDYGYTF
DNA: TGTGCCAGCAGCCTTACAGGGGACTATGGCTACACCTTC

size: .
J: TRBJ1-2
V: TRBV19
D: TRBD1
CDR3: CASSLTRQGLLGGYTF
DNA: TGTGCCAGTAGCCTAACGAGACAGGGGTTGTTGGGTGGCTACACCTTC

size: once
J: TRBJ2-1
V: TRBV2
D: TRBD2
CDR3: CASSPGTSGIDEQFF
DNA: TGTGCCAGCAGCCCCGGGACTAGCGGGATTGATGAGCAGTTCTTC

size: .
J: TRBJ2-7
V: TRBV29-1
D: .
CDR3: CSVAGGTTYEQYF
DNA: TGCAGCGTTGCCGGGGGGACAACCTACGAGCAGTACTTC

size: once
J: TRBJ2-1
V: TRBV27
D: TRBD2
CDR3: CASSPRTSQYNEQFF
DNA: TGTGCCAGCAGTCCTCGGACTAGCCAGTACAATGAGCAGTTCTTC

size: .
J: TRBJ2-6
V: TRBV10-3
D: TRBD2
CDR3: CAISEQLGGSGANVLTF
DNA: TGTGCCATCAGTGAACAGCTGGGGGGGTCTGGGGCCAACGTCCTGACTTTC

size: .
J: TRBJ1-2
V: TRBV15
D: TRBD1
CDR3: CATSRRTGLGYGYTF
DNA: TGTGCCACCAGCAGAAGGACAGGGCTTGGGTATGGCTACACCTTC

size: .
J: TRBJ2-7
V: TRBV30
D: TRBD1
CDR3: CAWGQGSYEQYF
DNA: TGTGCCTGGGGACAGGGTAGCTACGAGCAGTACTTC

size: .
J: TRBJ2-7
V: TRBV27
D: .
CDR3: CASSPRGIPIAYEQYF
DNA: TGTGCCAGCAGTCCCCGAGGGATACCTATAGCCTACGAGCAGTACTTC

size: .
J: TRBJ2-1
V: TRBV9
D: .
CDR3: CASSVPPGNEQFF
DNA: TGTGCCAGCAGCGTCCCTCCGGGGAATGAGCAGTTCTTC

size: .
J: TRBJ2-7
V: TRBV5-1
D: TRBD1
CDR3: CASSADRFQEQYF
DNA: TGCGCCAGCAGCGCGGACAGGTTTCAAGAGCAGTACTTC

size: .
J: TRBJ2-5
V: TRBV12-5
D: .
CDR3: CASGLGGGEQETQYF
DNA: TGTGCTAGTGGTTTGGGCGGTGGGGAGCAAGAGACCCAGTACTTC

size: .
J: TRBJ1-2
V: TRBV5-4
D: .
CDR3: CASSREGDYGYTF
DNA: TGTGCCAGCAGCCGGGAGGGGGACTATGGCTACACCTTC

size: .
J: TRBJ1-2
V: TRBV29-1
D: .
CDR3: CSVAVGGRDGYTF
DNA: TGCAGCGTTGCGGTCGGGGGGCGGGATGGCTACACCTTC

size: .
J: TRBJ2-2
V: TRBV10-1
D: TRBD1
CDR3: CASSESYRGLRTGELFF
DNA: TGCGCCAGCAGTGAGTCATACAGGGGGTTGCGCACCGGGGAGCTGTTTTTT

size: .
J: TRBJ1-1
V: TRBV6-5
D: .
CDR3: CASSYDREVNTEAFF
DNA: TGTGCCAGCAGTTACGACCGTGAGGTGAACACTGAAGCTTTCTTT

size: .
J: TRBJ2-3
V: TRBV6-5
D: .
CDR3: CASRRPGTWGEQYF
DNA: TGTGCCAGCAGAAGGCCGGGCACCTGGGGGGAGCAGTATTTT

size: .
J: TRBJ2-7
V: TRBV27
D: .
CDR3: CASSPTDTYEQYF
DNA: TGTGCCAGCAGTCCTACAGATACCTACGAGCAGTACTTC

size: few
J: TRBJ1-1
V: TRBV9
D: .
CDR3: CASSVPEGMNTEAFF
DNA: TGTGCCAGCAGCGTACCGGAGGGGATGAACACTGAAGCTTTCTTT

size: .
J: TRBJ1-1
V: TRBV18
D: .
CDR3: CASSPRDTSEAFF
DNA: TGTGCCAGCTCACCACGCGACACCTCAGAAGCTTTCTTT

size: .
J: TRBJ2-1
V: TRBV11-2
D: TRBD2
CDR3: CASSPRGLAGGDEQFF
DNA: TGTGCCAGCAGCCCCCGGGGACTAGCGGGGGGTGATGAGCAGTTCTTC

size: .
J: TRBJ1-2
V: TRBV5-1
D: .
CDR3: CASSLGQVNYGYTF
DNA: TGCGCCAGCAGCTTGGGACAGGTTAACTATGGCTACACCTTC

size: .
J: TRBJ1-2
V: TRBV27
D: TRBD1
CDR3: CASTPGTGGSGYTF
DNA: TGTGCCAGCACCCCCGGGACAGGGGGTAGTGGCTACACCTTC

size: .
J: TRBJ1-2
V: TRBV27
D: TRBD1
CDR3: CASSFGTGIHQDGYTF
DNA: TGTGCCAGCAGTTTCGGGACAGGAATTCATCAAGATGGCTACACCTTC

size: once
J: TRBJ2-1
V: TRBV3-1/TRBV3-2
D: .
CDR3: CASSQLSGTYEQFF
DNA: TGTGCCAGCAGCCAACTTAGTGGTACCTATGAGCAGTTCTTC

size: .
J: TRBJ2-1
V: TRBV5-1
D: TRBD1
CDR3: CASSPPGGNEQFF
DNA: TGCGCCAGCAGCCCCCCAGGGGGCAATGAGCAGTTCTTC

size: once
J: TRBJ2-1
V: TRBV7-3
D: .
CDR3: CASSPQGSLGYNEQFF
DNA: TGTGCCAGCAGCCCACAGGGAAGTCTTGGGTACAATGAGCAGTTCTTC

size: once
J: TRBJ1-1
V: TRBV10-1
D: .
CDR3: CASSESTPGTEAFF
DNA: TGCGCCAGCAGTGAGTCGACCCCGGGGACTGAAGCTTTCTTT

size: .
J: TRBJ1-2
V: TRBV6-5
D: TRBD1
CDR3: CAVGQGPANYGYTF
DNA: TGTGCCGTGGGACAGGGACCAGCTAACTATGGCTACACCTTC

size: .
J: TRBJ1-6
V: TRBV30
D: .
CDR3: CAWRAAGIRSPLHF
DNA: TGTGCCTGGAGGGCTGCAGGGATCCGATCACCCCTCCACTTT

size: .
J: TRBJ2-7
V: TRBV6-1
D: .
CDR3: CASSESGTFRYEQYF
DNA: TGTGCCAGCAGTGAATCCGGGACATTTCGCTACGAGCAGTACTTC

size: .
J: TRBJ1-1
V: TRBV19
D: .
CDR3: CASSIHPGGGATEAFF
DNA: TGTGCCAGTAGTATCCATCCCGGGGGGGGCGCGACTGAAGCTTTCTTT

size: .
J: TRBJ2-2
V: TRBV11-3
D: .
CDR3: CASSLGQGFIGTNTGELFF
DNA: TGTGCCAGCAGCTTGGGGCAGGGGTTCATTGGTACGAACACCGGGGAGCTGTTTTTT

size: .
J: TRBJ1-2
V: TRBV5-6
D: TRBD1
CDR3: CASSRDRDYGYTF
DNA: TGTGCCAGCAGCCGGGACAGGGACTATGGCTACACCTTC

size: few
J: TRBJ2-1
V: TRBV5-4
D: .
CDR3: CASSFELSGGQFF
DNA: TGTGCCAGCAGCTTTGAGTTGAGTGGAGGGCAGTTCTTC

size: once
J: TRBJ1-2
V: TRBV9
D: TRBD1
CDR3: CASSPQPGTELYGYTF
DNA: TGTGCCAGCAGCCCTCAACCTGGGACAGAACTCTATGGCTACACCTTC

size: once
J: TRBJ1-4
V: TRBV5-1
D: TRBD1
CDR3: CASNMQGETNEKLFF
DNA: TGCGCCAGCAATATGCAGGGGGAAACTAATGAAAAACTGTTTTTT

size: .
J: TRBJ1-5
V: TRBV10-2
D: .
CDR3: CASSESKGNQPQHF
DNA: TGCGCCAGCAGTGAGTCGAAGGGGAATCAGCCCCAGCATTTT

size: .
J: TRBJ1-1
V: TRBV11-2
D: .
CDR3: CASSLVAGRYAFF
DNA: TGTGCCAGCAGCTTAGTCGCCGGGAGGTATGCTTTCTTT

size: once
J: TRBJ1-3
V: TRBV5-1
D: TRBD1
CDR3: CASSLSGTGGFNTIYF
DNA: TGCGCCAGCAGCTTGAGTGGGACAGGGGGCTTCAACACCATATATTTT

size: .
J: TRBJ2-5
V: TRBV19
D: TRBD2
CDR3: CASSIVSIAGGRETQYF
DNA: TGTGCCAGTAGTATAGTATCGATAGCGGGGGGTCGAGAGACCCAGTACTTC

size: .
J: TRBJ2-3
V: TRBV24-1
D: TRBD2
CDR3: CATSDERAGAGYTQYF
DNA: TGTGCCACCAGTGACGAACGAGCGGGGGCCGGGTATACGCAGTATTTT

size: .
J: TRBJ2-3
V: TRBV5-1
D: .
CDR3: CASSSPTLLHRTDTQYF
DNA: TGCGCCAGCAGCTCCCCTACGCTACTACATCGCACAGATACGCAGTATTTT